This T cell receptor (beta chain) was found in a study of Ad26.COV2.S vaccination and SARS-CoV-2 variants. TCRdb's copy holds only in-frame clones and misses some; the assay was immunoSEQ multiplex PCR. The profile covers around 320,000 clones, with 85% to 90% appearing a single time and under 2% taken by the ten largest. Specified treatment: around 19 received Ad26.COV2.S at low or high dose, single or two shots; roughly five received placebo; per-sample allocation not given. The investigators took samples on day 63 after the first vaccine or placebo injection. Boston supplied an adult donor aged 18-55 years. This TCR was sampled from a person aged 18-65 years who received the Ad26.COV2.S COVID-19 vaccine or a placebo. Material: peripheral blood, obtained in a trial of Ad26.COV2.S vaccine versus placebo.

DNA of the CDR3: TGTGCCAGCAGCATCACCGGAAACACCATATATTTT. It is translated as CASSITGNTIYF. The gene calls are TRBV3-1 (or the pseudogene TRBV3-2) and TRBJ1-3; unclear D gene. The ends were cut back, 5 bases at V and 4 bases at J, with 6 bases in the middle. Germline CDR1 LGHDT, CDR2 YNNKEL (reference sequence). The CDR3 runs 12 residues.